The 6 T cell receptor beta chains listed next were all sequenced from one sample in a study of blood T cell repertoires in COVID-19. Sequencing was performed with immunoSEQ multiplex PCR; in TCRdb, only in-frame clones are kept and a portion is missing. The profile shows roughly 410,000 clones, roughly 90% of them singletons. Sequenced material: peripheral blood. The source is a middle-aged woman with COVID-19, enrolled during active disease.

V and J are TRBV9 and TRBJ2-2; 10 bases agree with TRBD1. The ends lost 3 bases at V and 2 bases at J; junction bases unmatched: 7. Germline CDR1 SGDLS, CDR2 YYNGEE. This CDR3 is built from 17 residues. The CDR3 loop reads CASSASGTGVNTGELFF. In DNA form, the CDR3 reads TGTGCCAGCAGCGCCTCCGGGACAGGGGTAAACACCGGGGAGCTGTTTTTT.

In this sample, this clone turned up a few times. This sample includes further DNA sequences coding for the same CDR3. The chain recombines TRBV28 with TRBJ1-1; possibly TRBD1 for D (5 bases). In germline, CDR1 is MDHEN, CDR2 SYDVKM. There are 12 residues in the CDR3. Trimming pared 2 bases from V and 6 bases from J, leaving 7 bases between. The DNA of the CDR3 is TGTGCCAGCAGTTTAGGGGCCTCTGAAGCTTTCTTT. This gives the protein CASSLGASEAFF.

CDR3 nucleotides: TGTGCCAGCAGCCAAGATATAGTAGTTTTAAACTATGGCTACACCTTC. Translated, it gives CASSQDIVVLNYGYTF. The genes are TRBV3-1 (or the pseudogene TRBV3-2) and TRBJ1-2; D not resolved. Trimming pared 0 bases from V and 2 bases from J, leaving 13 bases between. The CDR3 totals 16 residues. Germline values: CDR1 LGHDT, CDR2 YNNKEL (reference sequence).

This rearrangement joins TRBV7-2 to TRBJ1-1; 9 nucleotides agree with TRBD1. The CDR3 totals 16 residues. Germline V CDR1 and CDR2: SGHTA, FQGNSA. V was pared by 5 bases and J by 4 bases, with 11 bases of the junction left unmatched. The CDR3 spells CASSKWTGDYGTEAFF. The CDR3 DNA follows: TGTGCCAGCAGCAAATGGACAGGGGACTACGGCACTGAAGCTTTCTTT. Complete variable domain (other parts from reference TRBV7-2 and TRBJ1-1): GAGVSQSPSNKVTEKGKDVELRCDPISGHTALYWYRQSLGQGLEFLIYFQGNSAPDKSGLPSDRFSAERTGGSVSTLTIQRTQQEDSAVYLCASSKWTGDYGTEAFFGQGTRLTVV.

This CDR3 is CASSTPPGGYTF. CDR3 DNA sequence: TGTGCCAGCAGCACCCCTCCAGGCGGCTACACCTTC. The V call is TRBV27, the J call TRBJ1-2; D is ambiguous. Germline CDR1 is MNHEY and CDR2 is SMNVEV (reference sequence). V was clipped by 6 bases and J by 8 bases, with 13 bases between them. This CDR3 spans 12 amino acids.

The V and J genes are TRBV14 and TRBJ1-6; D might be TRBD1 (5 bases). The germline CDR1 and CDR2 sequences are SGHDN and FVKESK. The CDR3 length is 13 residues. Trimming removed 2 bases at V and 9 bases at J, with 8 bases between. The CDR3 protein is CASSQLGGSPLHF. Here the CDR3 DNA reads TGTGCCAGCAGCCAACTCGGGGGTTCACCCCTCCACTTT.